This T cell receptor beta chain was captured in a study of blood T cell repertoires in COVID-19. Study overall: The United States, Italy and Spain were the sources of the acute and convalescent COVID-19 samples.

Seattle participants joined during active infection and were tracked over time. Authors' analysis steps: Amplification of reference gene primers was used by the study to estimate nucleated cell counts. Assay used: immunoSEQ multiplex PCR; TCRdb lists only in-frame clones, some missing. That table is the source of V, J and clone size, and D and trimming were worked out from the DNA. The sample carries about 300,000 clones, about 90% recorded once. The V end was cut by 4 bases, the J end by 4 bases, with 10 bases between. Germline V CDR1 and CDR2: LGHNA, YNFKEQ. The CDR3 runs 13 residues. The sequenced sample was peripheral blood. The receptor was derived from a woman in her twenties or thirties with COVID-19, enrolled during active disease. V is TRBV4-2 and J is TRBJ1-2; possibly TRBD1 for D (5 bases). This CDR3 is CASSRQDIYGYTF. CDR3 DNA sequence: TGTGCCAGCAGCCGCCAGGACATCTATGGCTACACCTTC.